These 27 T cell receptor beta chains were all obtained from the same sample, sequenced in a study of tumor-infiltrating lymphocytes in primary liver carcinoma. Co-extraction of both nucleic acids (RNA and DNA) used about 19-33 mg of unsorted bulk tissue. Total RNA amounting to roughly 480 ng was the source from which TCR beta cDNA was made with a constant-region primer. Construction of TCR beta libraries relied on three successive nested multiplex PCR rounds employing slightly modified ARM-PCR. TRBV1-TRBV30 forward primers paired with a C-beta reverse primer were used in the first two PCR rounds, which ran roughly 11 cycles each. TCRdb called the multiplex PCR reads again in MiXCR, with one record for every CDR3 protein. The sample carries roughly 49,000 distinct CDR3 sequences, 60% to 85% recorded once. The sequenced material came from liver tumor tissue from sampling region 5. Subset reported: tumor region T5, tumor centre. The receptors come from a man between 35 and 55 years old with primary liver carcinoma and hepatitis B virus infection.

This chain uses TRBV5-4 with TRBJ2-3, with unresolved D. The DNA end is a closer match to TRBJ1-5, so the J assignment may be wrong. CDR3 length equals 15 residues. Germline loops: CDR1 SGHNT, CDR2 YYREEE (reference sequence). Here the CDR3 reads CASSPGITDTDMQHF. The CDR3, as DNA: TGTGCCAGCAGCCCGGGGATAACTGACACAGATATGCAGCATTTT.

Judged by abundance, this clonotype is medium-sized. The DNA of the CDR3 is TGCAGCGCTGGAGCCGGGACAGGGGACAACGAGCAGTACTTC. This encodes CSAGAGTGDNEQYF. The chain uses TRBV29-1 and TRBJ2-7; 10 bases match TRBD1. CDR3 length: 14 residues. V lost 7 bases to trimming and J lost 5 bases; unmatched junction nucleotides: 11. In germline, CDR1 is SQVTM, CDR2 ANQGSEA.

Comment on this clonotype: A junction boundary mismatches the germline segment, possibly from a read error. This chain joins TRBV6-1 and TRBJ2-6, with a possible D match to TRBD1 (6 bases). Germline V lookup: CDR1 MNHNS, CDR2 SASEGT. The CDR3 runs to 16 residues. This CDR3 reads CVSTRTADSGANVLTF. CDR3 nucleotides: TGTGTCAGTACCAGGACAGCGGACTCTGGGGCCAACGTCCTAACTTTC.

About this clonotype itself: With a much larger clone just one base away, this may be a read error. The chain links TRBV28 to TRBJ2-7; D may be TRBD1 (6 bases). Trimming cost V 7 bases and J 3 bases, with 10 bases left between them. CDR1 MDHEN and CDR2 SYDVKM come from the germline V gene. The CDR3 runs 12 residues. The CDR3 DNA follows: TGTGCCAGCAAATTAGGGGGCTACGAGCAGTACTTC. As protein: CASKLGGYEQYF.

On this clonotype: At one boundary the junction diverges from the germline segment, which might be a read error. The chain uses TRBV19 and TRBJ2-1; D not certain. The CDR3 totals 17 residues. Germline V gene data show CDR1 as LNHDA and CDR2 as SQIVND (reference sequence). The CDR3 reads CANSNSFTPSSSPEQFF. CDR3 in DNA: TGTGCCAATAGTAACAGCTTCACCCCCTCCTCTTCACCTGAGCAGTTCTTC.

As for this clonotype: An end of the junction differs from the germline gene, which may be a read error. This chain uses TRBV24-1 with TRBJ2-5; TRBD1 agrees at 9 bases. This CDR3 spans 14 amino acids. Germline V gene data show CDR1 as KGHDR and CDR2 as SFDVKD. CDR3 sequence: CATSSGQGQVTQYF. For the CDR3, the DNA is TGTGCCACCAGTTCGGGACAGGGTCAAGTGACCCAGTACTTC.

Note on this clonotype: A junction boundary mismatches the germline segment, possibly from a read error. This chain joins TRBV11-2 and TRBJ2-7; TRBD2 agrees at 15 bases. Germline V gene lookup returns CDR1 SGHAT and CDR2 FQNNGV. The CDR3 loop spans 18 amino acids. The DNA for the CDR3 is TGTGTCAGCAGCTTATCCGTAGGACTAGCGGGAGGGTGGTACGAGCAGTACTTC. Protein sequence: CVSSLSVGLAGGWYEQYF.

This clonotype was observed many times. The chain combines TRBV4-1 with TRBJ1-5, with a tentative D call TRBD1 (5 bases). Germline lookup yields CDR1 MGHRA and CDR2 YSYEKL. V gave up 0 bases and J gave up 4 bases, with 10 bases separating them. CDR3 length equals 15 residues. DNA for the CDR3: TGCGCCAGCAGCCAAGATTCAGGGTATAATCAGCCCCAGCATTTT. This encodes CASSQDSGYNQPQHF.

With regard to this clonotype: Mismatch with germline at one junction end may stem from a read error. The CDR3 is CVSANTLTGELFF. For the CDR3, the DNA is TGCGTCAGCGCAAATACCCTCACCGGGGAGCTATTTTTT. The gene calls are TRBV10-1 and TRBJ2-2; perhaps TRBD2 as D (5 bases). The CDR3 extends over 13 amino acids. CDR1 is WNHNN, CDR2 SYGVQD, per germline (reference sequence).

Turning to this clonotype: The missing conserved phenylalanine or tryptophan at the end of this CDR3 makes a read error likely. The chain recombines TRBV6-1 with TRBJ2-1; 7 bases agree with TRBD2. With 4 bases clipped from V and 8 bases from J, the junction kept 8 bases outside the gene matches. Per germline, CDR1 MNHNS and CDR2 SASEGT. The CDR3 loop spans 14 amino acids. Written as DNA, the CDR3 is TGTGCCAGCAGTGGGCAGGGAGGGGACGATGAGCAGTTCTAC. It codes for CASSGQGGDDEQFY.

On this clonotype itself: Because it lacks the conserved phenylalanine or tryptophan at the end, this CDR3 is likely a read error. The chain links TRBV9 to TRBJ2-1; TRBD1 agrees at 7 bases. V was pared by 4 bases and J by 7 bases, with 5 bases of the junction left unmatched. The germline gives CDR1 SGDLS, CDR2 YYNGEE. The CDR3 contains 13 residues. As DNA, the CDR3 is TGTGCCAGCAGCTTCGGACAGGTGAATGAGCAGTTCTCC. The encoded protein is CASSFGQVNEQFS.

V gene TRBV18 combines with J gene TRBJ2-7; 7 nucleotides match TRBD2. The CDR3 extends over 16 amino acids. J gave up 3 bases and V 3 bases, and 11 bases lay outside the gene matches. Germline CDR1 is KGHSH and CDR2 is LQKENI. This CDR3 is CASSPPGLVSRYEQYF. CDR3 nucleotides: TGTGCCAGCTCACCCCCCGGACTAGTTAGTCGCTACGAGCAGTACTTC. The variable domain in full, with the rest retrieved from reference TRBV18 and TRBJ2-7, is NAGVMQNPRHLVRRRGQEARLRCSPMKGHSHVYWYRQLPEEGLKFMVYLQKENIIDESGMPKERFSAEFPKEGPSILRIQQVVRGDSAAYFCASSPPGLVSRYEQYFGPGTRLTVT.

This clonotype was observed many times. The chain is built from TRBV5-8 and TRBJ2-3, with D hard to call. The germline gives CDR1 SGHTS, CDR2 YDEGEE. Trimming stripped 2 bases from V and 2 bases from J, with 12 bases between. This CDR3 has 15 residues. DNA for the CDR3: TGTGCCAGCAGCTTTATTTCCACTAACACAGATACGCAGTATTTT. Translated, it gives CASSFISTNTDTQYF.

About this clonotype itself: A much bigger clone sits one base away, suggesting this may be a read error. This rearrangement joins TRBV30 to TRBJ2-7, with D maybe TRBD1 (6 bases). Germline loops: CDR1 GTSNPN, CDR2 SVGIG (reference sequence). This CDR3 comprises 15 residues. V lost 2 bases and J 0 bases, leaving 14 bases between the germline ends. This chain's CDR3 is CAWSTQGLSSYEQYF. The CDR3 bases are TGTGCCTGGAGTACGCAGGGGTTAAGCTCCTACGAGCAGTACTTC. Drawing the rest from reference TRBV30 and TRBJ2-7, the complete variable domain is SQTIHQWPATLVQPVGSPLSLECTVEGTSNPNLYWYRQAAGRGLQLLFYSVGIGQISSEVPQNLSASRPQDRQFILSSKKLLLSDSGFYLCAWSTQGLSSYEQYFGPGTRLTVT.

Turning to this clonotype: Because the CDR3 is missing its conserved closing phenylalanine or tryptophan, this is likely a read error. The rearrangement links TRBV29-1 to TRBJ2-1; a weak D match, TRBD2 (5 bases). Trimming removed 3 bases from V and 8 bases from J, with 17 bases in between. Germline V gene lookup returns CDR1 SQVTM and CDR2 ANQGSEA. This CDR3 spans 14 amino acids. The CDR3 sequence: CSVDGSSWMDEQFI. The CDR3 coding sequence is TGCAGCGTTGATGGGTCTAGCTGGATGGATGAGCAGTTCATC.

Regarding this clonotype: This may arise from a read error, as a much more abundant clone is one base away. The rearrangement joins TRBV28 to TRBJ2-1; D call uncertain. This CDR3 comprises 13 residues. CDR1 and CDR2 from the germline V gene are MDHEN and SYDVKM. The CDR3 reads CACSAINYNEQFF. Here the CDR3 DNA reads TGTGCCTGCAGTGCGATCAACTACAATGAGCAGTTCTTC.

The J gene is TRBJ2-1, the V gene TRBV11-1, with D possibly being TRBD2 (5 bases). This CDR3 region has 14 residues. The V gene lost 5 bases and the J gene lost 13 bases, with 21 bases spanning the gap. Germline V CDR1 and CDR2: SGHAT, FQDESV (reference sequence). For the CDR3, the DNA is TGTGCCAGCAGCCGATTAGCGAGAGAGGTTGAACAGTTCTTC. Its protein product is CASSRLAREVEQFF.

The CDR3 nucleotides are TGTGCCAGCAGAACAGGGGGCCTTAGCACCGGGGAGCTGTTTTTT. The encoded protein is CASRTGGLSTGELFF. This sequence joins TRBV11-1 and TRBJ2-2; 9 bases fit TRBD1. CDR1 and CDR2 (germline): SGHAT, FQDESV (reference sequence). Trimming removed 6 bases from V and 4 bases from J; junction bases left unmatched: 6. This CDR3 spans 15 amino acids.

The J gene is TRBJ2-7, the V gene TRBV6-6; D is possibly TRBD1 or TRBD2 (6 bases each). This CDR3 has 14 amino acids. Germline V gives CDR1 MNHNY, CDR2 SVGAGI (reference sequence). This chain's CDR3 is CTSRQYREVREQYF. CDR3 coding DNA: TGTACTAGCAGGCAATACAGGGAAGTGAGGGAGCAGTACTTC.

As to this clonotype: At one end the junction does not follow the germline gene, possibly because of a read error. V and J are TRBV7-9 and TRBJ2-5; no definite D call. Germline CDR1 is SEHNR and CDR2 is FQNEAQ (reference sequence). The CDR3 consists of 15 residues. In DNA, the CDR3 is TGTGCTAGCAGCTCACTCCCGGTGCTCCAAGAGACCCAGTACTTC. It specifies CASSSLPVLQETQYF. The full variable domain, completed using reference TRBV7-9 and TRBJ2-5, is DTGVSQNPRHKITKRGQNVTFRCDPISEHNRLYWYRQTLGQGPEFLTYFQNEAQLEKSRLLSDRFSAERPKGSFSTLEIQRTEQGDSAMYLCASSSLPVLQETQYFGPGTRLLVL.

Turning to this clonotype: Just one base apart from a much larger clone, this may be a read error. As DNA, the CDR3 is TGTGCCAGCAGCCCGCCCAACTCTGGAAACACCATATATTTT. It translates to CASSPPNSGNTIYF. The V call is TRBV7-9, the J call TRBJ1-3; no clear D gene. This CDR3 contains 14 residues. The V end lost 5 bases, the J end lost 0 bases, and 8 bases lay between the germline ends. Germline CDR1 and CDR2: SEHNR and FQNEAQ (reference sequence).

Concerning this clonotype itself: No conserved phenylalanine or tryptophan is present at the end of the CDR3, so a read error is the likely explanation. The chain carries TRBV28 and TRBJ2-5; 14 bases are a match to TRBD2. This CDR3 has 14 amino acids. Germline loops: CDR1 MDHEN, CDR2 SYDVKM. The trim removed 11 bases at V and 5 bases at J, leaving 7 bases unmatched. DNA of the CDR3: TGTGCCGGCGCGACTAGCGGGAGGGGGGAGACCCAGTACATC. It is translated as CAGATSGRGETQYI.

Details on this clonotype: The conserved phenylalanine or tryptophan normally closing the CDR3 is absent here, so this likely arose from a read error. The V and J genes are TRBV5-6 and TRBJ1-1; D remains unclear. Germline CDR1 SGHDT, CDR2 YYEEEE. This CDR3 is built from 15 residues. CDR3 nucleotide sequence: TGTGTCAGCAGCCTAGGGTGGGTGGACGTGACTGAAGCTTTCATT. Translated: CVSSLGWVDVTEAFI.

A note on this clonotype: This could be a read error, since a much larger clone is one nucleotide away. This chain joins TRBV5-1 and TRBJ2-7, with D possibly being TRBD2 (5 bases). CDR3 length: 13 residues. Germline V gives CDR1 SGHRS, CDR2 YFSETQ. CDR3 coding DNA: TGCGCCAACAGCTCCCTCGGGACCTACGAGCAGTACTTC. Encoded protein: CANSSLGTYEQYF.

As regards this clonotype: An end of the junction does not agree with germline; a read error may underlie this. The chain uses TRBV6-6 and TRBJ2-1, with 8 bases fitting TRBD1. The CDR3 is 15 amino acids. Looked up from germline, CDR1 is MNHNY and CDR2 is SVGAGI (reference sequence). Written as DNA, the CDR3 is TGTGTCAGCAGTTACCCGGACAGGGATGGCAGTGAGCAGTTCTTC. This translates into CVSSYPDRDGSEQFF.

This clonotype was observed a handful of times. The genes are TRBV20-1 and TRBJ2-1; 11 positions match TRBD2. Germline V lookup: CDR1 DFQATT, CDR2 SNEGSKA (reference sequence). J lost 0 bases, V lost 2 bases, and 12 bases had no gene match. The CDR3 is made up of 19 amino acids. The CDR3 here is CSARPRLAGGQSSYNEQFF. DNA of the CDR3: TGCAGTGCTAGACCTCGTTTAGCGGGAGGGCAAAGCTCCTACAATGAGCAGTTCTTC.

Notes on this clonotype: At one of its ends the junction is not consistent with the germline gene, which may arise from a read error. This chain joins TRBV6-5 and TRBJ2-2; D is ambiguous. This CDR3 has 15 residues. Per germline, CDR1 MNHEY and CDR2 SVGAGI. Here the CDR3 reads CASSHAMDGTRELFF. In DNA form, the CDR3 reads TGTGCCAGCAGTCACGCAATGGACGGCACCAGGGAGCTGTTTTTT.